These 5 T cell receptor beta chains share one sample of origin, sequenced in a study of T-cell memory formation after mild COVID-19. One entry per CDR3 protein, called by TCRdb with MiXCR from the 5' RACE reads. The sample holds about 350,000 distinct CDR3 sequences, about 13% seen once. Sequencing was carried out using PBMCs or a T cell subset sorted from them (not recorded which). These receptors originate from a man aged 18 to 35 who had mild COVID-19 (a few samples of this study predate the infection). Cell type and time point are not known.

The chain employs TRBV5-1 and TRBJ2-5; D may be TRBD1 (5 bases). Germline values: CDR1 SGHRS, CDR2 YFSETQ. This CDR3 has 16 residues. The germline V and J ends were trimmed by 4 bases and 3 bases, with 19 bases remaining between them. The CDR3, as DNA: TGCGCCAGCAGCGAAGCCGTTACAGGCGGAAAAGAGACCCAGTACTTC. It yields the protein CASSEAVTGGKETQYF.

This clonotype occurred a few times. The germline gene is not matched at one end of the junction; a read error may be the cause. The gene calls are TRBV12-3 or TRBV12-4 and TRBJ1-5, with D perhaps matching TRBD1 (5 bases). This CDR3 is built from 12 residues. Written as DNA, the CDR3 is TGTGCCAGCAGTTTAGGGGTCGGGGCTATCCTTTTT. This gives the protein CASSLGVGAILF.

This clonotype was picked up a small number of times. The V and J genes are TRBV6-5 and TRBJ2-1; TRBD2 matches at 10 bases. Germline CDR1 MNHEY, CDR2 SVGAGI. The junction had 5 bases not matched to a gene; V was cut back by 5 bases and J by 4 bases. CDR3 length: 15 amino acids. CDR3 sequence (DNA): TGTGCCAGCAGTAGGGGACTAGCGACGTACAATGAGCAGTTCTTC. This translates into CASSRGLATYNEQFF.

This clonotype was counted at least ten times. This CDR3 reads CASSIYAEQFF. The DNA for the CDR3 is TGTGCCAGCAGCATTTACGCTGAGCAGTTCTTC. The genes are TRBV7-8 and TRBJ2-1; unclear D gene. CDR3 length: 11 residues. Trimming shortened V by 5 bases and J by 9 bases, and 8 bases separated the two germline ends. Germline loops: CDR1 SGHVS, CDR2 FQNEAQ.

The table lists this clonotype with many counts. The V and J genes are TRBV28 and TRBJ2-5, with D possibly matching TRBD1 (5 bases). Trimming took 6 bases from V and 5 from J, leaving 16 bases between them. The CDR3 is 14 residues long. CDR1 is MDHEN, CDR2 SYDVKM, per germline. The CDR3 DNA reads TGTGCCAGCAGCCTCAGGGCCCCCCTGGAGACCCAGTACTTC. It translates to CASSLRAPLETQYF.